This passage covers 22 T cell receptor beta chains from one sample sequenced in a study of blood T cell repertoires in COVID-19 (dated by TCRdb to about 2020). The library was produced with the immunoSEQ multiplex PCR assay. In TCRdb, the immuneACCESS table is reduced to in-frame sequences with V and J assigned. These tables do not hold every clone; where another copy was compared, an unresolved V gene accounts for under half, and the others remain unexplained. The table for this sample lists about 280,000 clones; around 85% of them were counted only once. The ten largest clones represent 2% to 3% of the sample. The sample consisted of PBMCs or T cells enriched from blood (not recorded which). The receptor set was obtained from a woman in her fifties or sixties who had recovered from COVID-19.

CDR3 in DNA: TGTGCCAGCAAAGAAGCTGGAGTGGGTCTGACCGGGGAGCTGTTTTTT. This sequence encodes CASKEAGVGLTGELFF. This chain joins TRBV6-1 and TRBJ2-2; D uncertain. The CDR3 extends over 16 amino acids. The V end lost 7 bases, the J end lost 5 bases, and 20 bases lay between the germline ends. Germline-derived CDR1 and CDR2 are MNHNS and SASEGT.

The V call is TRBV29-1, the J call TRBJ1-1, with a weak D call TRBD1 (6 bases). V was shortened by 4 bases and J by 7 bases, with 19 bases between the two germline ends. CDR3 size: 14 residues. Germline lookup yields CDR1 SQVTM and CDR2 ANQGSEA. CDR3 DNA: TGCAGCGTTGCGGGGGGGCGTTGGAGTCGTGAAGCTTTCTTT. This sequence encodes CSVAGGRWSREAFF. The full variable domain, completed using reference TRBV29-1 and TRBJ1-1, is SAVISQKPSRDICQRGTSLTIQCQVDSQVTMMFWYRQQPGQSLTLIATANQGSEATYESGFVIDKFPISRPNLTFSTLTVSNMSPEDSSIYLCSVAGGRWSREAFFGQGTRLTVV.

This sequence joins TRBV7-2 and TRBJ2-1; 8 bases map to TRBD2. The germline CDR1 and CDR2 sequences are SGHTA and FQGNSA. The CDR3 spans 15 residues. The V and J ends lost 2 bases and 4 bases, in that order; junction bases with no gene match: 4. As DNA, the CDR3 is TGTGCCAGCAGCTTAAGGACTAGCAGATACAATGAGCAGTTCTTC. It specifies CASSLRTSRYNEQFF.

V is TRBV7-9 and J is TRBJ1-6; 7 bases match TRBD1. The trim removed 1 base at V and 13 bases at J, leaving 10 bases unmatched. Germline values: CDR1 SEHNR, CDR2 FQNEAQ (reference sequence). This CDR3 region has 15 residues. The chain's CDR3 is CASSLGGTVAGPLHF. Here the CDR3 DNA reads TGTGCCAGCAGCTTAGGTGGGACAGTCGCTGGTCCCCTCCACTTT.

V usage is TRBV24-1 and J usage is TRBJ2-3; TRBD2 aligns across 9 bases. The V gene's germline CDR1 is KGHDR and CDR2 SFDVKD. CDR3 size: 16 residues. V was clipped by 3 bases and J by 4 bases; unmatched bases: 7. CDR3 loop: CATSDLRAGGADTQYF. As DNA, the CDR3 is TGTGCCACCAGTGATCTTCGAGCGGGGGGTGCAGATACGCAGTATTTT.

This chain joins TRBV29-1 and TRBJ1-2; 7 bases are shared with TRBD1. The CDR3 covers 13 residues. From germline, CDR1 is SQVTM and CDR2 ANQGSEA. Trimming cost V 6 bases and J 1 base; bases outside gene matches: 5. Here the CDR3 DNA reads TGCAGCGTCGACAGGGCTCGTAACTATGGCTACACCTTC. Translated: CSVDRARNYGYTF.

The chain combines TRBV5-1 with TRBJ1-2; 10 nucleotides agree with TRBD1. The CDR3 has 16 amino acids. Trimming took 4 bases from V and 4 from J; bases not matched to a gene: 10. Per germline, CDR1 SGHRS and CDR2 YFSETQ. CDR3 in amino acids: CASSAQPGQGSYGYTF. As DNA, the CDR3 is TGCGCCAGCAGCGCCCAACCGGGACAGGGGAGCTATGGCTACACCTTC.

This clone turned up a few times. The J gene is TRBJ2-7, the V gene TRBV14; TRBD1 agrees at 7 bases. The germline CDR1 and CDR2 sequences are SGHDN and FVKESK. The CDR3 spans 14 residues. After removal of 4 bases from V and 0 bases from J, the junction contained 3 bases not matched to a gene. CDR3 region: CASSRQGLSYEQYF. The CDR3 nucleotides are TGTGCCAGCAGCCGACAGGGCCTCTCCTACGAGCAGTACTTC.

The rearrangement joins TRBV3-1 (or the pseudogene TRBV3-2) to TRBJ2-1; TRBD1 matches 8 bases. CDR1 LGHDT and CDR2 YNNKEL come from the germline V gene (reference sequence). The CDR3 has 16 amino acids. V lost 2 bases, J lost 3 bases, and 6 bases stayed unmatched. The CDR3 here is CASSQSRQGFYNEQFF. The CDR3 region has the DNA TGTGCCAGCAGCCAATCCAGACAGGGGTTCTACAATGAGCAGTTCTTC.

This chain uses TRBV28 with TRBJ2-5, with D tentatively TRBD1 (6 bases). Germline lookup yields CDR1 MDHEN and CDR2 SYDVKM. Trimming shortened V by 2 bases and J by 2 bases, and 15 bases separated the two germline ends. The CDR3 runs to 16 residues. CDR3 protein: CASSLQGTSLQETQYF. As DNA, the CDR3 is TGTGCCAGCAGTTTACAGGGGACAAGCCTACAAGAGACCCAGTACTTC. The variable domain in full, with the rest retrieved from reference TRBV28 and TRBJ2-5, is DVKVTQSSRYLVKRTGEKVFLECVQDMDHENMFWYRQDPGLGLRLIYFSYDVKMKEKGDIPEGYSVSREKKERFSLILESASTNQTSMYLCASSLQGTSLQETQYFGPGTRLLVL.

The chain's CDR3 is CASSIGDREGSEKLFF. CDR3 DNA sequence: TGCGCCAGCAGCATAGGTGACAGGGAAGGGAGTGAAAAACTGTTTTTT. This rearrangement joins TRBV5-1 to TRBJ1-4; 7 positions agree with TRBD1. Germline CDR1 is SGHRS and CDR2 is YFSETQ. V dropped 4 bases and J dropped 7; count of bases not matched to a gene: 13. The CDR3 has 16 amino acids.

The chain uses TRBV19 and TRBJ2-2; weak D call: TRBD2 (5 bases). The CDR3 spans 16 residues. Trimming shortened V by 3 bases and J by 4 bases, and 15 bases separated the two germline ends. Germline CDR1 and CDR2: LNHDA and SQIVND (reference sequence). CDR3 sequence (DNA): TGTGCCAGTAGTATTATCCGGTCGGGGAGCACCGGGGAGCTGTTTTTT. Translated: CASSIIRSGSTGELFF.

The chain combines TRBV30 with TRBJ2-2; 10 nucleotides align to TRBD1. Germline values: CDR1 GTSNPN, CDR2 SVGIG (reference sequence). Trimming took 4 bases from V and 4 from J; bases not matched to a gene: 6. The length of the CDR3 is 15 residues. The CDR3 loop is CAWKRQGASTGELFF. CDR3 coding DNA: TGTGCCTGGAAGAGACAGGGGGCGAGCACCGGGGAGCTGTTTTTT.

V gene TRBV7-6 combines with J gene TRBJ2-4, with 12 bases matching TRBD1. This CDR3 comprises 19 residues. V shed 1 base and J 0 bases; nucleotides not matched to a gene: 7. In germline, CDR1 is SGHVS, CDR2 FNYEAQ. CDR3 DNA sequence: TGTGCCAGCAGCTTAGGGCGGGACAGGGGGCCCATAGCCAAAAACATTCAGTACTTC. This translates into CASSLGRDRGPIAKNIQYF.

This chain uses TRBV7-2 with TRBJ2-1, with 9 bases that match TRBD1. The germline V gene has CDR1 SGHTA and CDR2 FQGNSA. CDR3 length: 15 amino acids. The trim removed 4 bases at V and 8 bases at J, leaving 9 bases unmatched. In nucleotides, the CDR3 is TGTGCCAGCAGCTACGGGACAGGGCGTACCGATGAGCAGTTCTTC. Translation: CASSYGTGRTDEQFF.

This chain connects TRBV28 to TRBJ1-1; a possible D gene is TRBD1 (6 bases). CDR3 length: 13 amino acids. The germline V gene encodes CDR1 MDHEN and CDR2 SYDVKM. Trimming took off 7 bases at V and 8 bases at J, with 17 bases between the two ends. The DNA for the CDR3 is TGTGCCAGCAAACCAGGGGTCGTGGGGGAAGCTTTCTTT. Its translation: CASKPGVVGEAFF.

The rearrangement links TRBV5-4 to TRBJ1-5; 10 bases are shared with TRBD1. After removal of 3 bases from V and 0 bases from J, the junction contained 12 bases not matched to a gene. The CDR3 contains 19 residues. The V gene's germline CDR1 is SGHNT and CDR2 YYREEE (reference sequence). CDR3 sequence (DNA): TGTGCCAGCAGCTCACGACCGGGACAGGGGATGTATAGCAATCAGCCCCAGCATTTT. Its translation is CASSSRPGQGMYSNQPQHF. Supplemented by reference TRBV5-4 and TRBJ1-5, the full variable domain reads ETGVTQSPTHLIKTRGQQVTLRCSSQSGHNTVSWYQQALGQGPQFIFQYYREEENGRGNFPPRFSGLQFPNYSSELNVNALELDDSALYLCASSSRPGQGMYSNQPQHFGDGTRLSIL.

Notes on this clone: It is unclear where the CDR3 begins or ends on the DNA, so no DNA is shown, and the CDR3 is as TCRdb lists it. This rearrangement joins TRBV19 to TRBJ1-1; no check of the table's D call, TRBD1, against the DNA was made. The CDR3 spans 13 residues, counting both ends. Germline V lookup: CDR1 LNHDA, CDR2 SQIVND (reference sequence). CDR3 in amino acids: CASTSEGGTEAFF.

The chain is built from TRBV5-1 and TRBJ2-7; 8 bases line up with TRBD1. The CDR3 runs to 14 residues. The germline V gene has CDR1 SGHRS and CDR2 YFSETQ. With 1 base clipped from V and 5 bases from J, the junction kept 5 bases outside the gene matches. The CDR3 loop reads CASSLRTGKDEQYF. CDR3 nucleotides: TGCGCCAGCAGCTTGCGGACAGGGAAGGACGAGCAGTACTTC. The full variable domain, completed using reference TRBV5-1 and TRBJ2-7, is KAGVTQTPRYLIKTRGQQVTLSCSPISGHRSVSWYQQTPGQGLQFLFEYFSETQRNKGNFPGRFSGRQFSNSRSEMNVSTLELGDSALYLCASSLRTGKDEQYFGPGTRLTVT.

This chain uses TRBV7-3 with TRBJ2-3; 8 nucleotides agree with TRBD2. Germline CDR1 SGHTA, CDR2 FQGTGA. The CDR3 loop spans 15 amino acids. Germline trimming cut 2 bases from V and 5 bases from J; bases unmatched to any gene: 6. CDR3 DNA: TGTGCCAGCAGCTTACACGGGGGGGCCTTAGATACGCAGTATTTT. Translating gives CASSLHGGALDTQYF.

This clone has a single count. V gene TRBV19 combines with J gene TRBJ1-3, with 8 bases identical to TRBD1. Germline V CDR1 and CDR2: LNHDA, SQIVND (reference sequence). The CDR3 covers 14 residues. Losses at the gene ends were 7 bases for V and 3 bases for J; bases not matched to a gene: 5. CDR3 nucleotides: TGTGCCAGTACATCCGGGACAGGTGGAAACACCATATATTTT. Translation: CASTSGTGGNTIYF.

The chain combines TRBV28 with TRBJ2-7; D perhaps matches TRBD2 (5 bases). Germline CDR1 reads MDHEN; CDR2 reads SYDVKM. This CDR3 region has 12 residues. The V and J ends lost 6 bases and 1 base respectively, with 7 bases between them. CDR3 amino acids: CASSRDSYEQYF. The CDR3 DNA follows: TGTGCCAGCAGCCGGGATTCCTACGAGCAGTACTTC.